This TCR beta chain was observed in a study of T cells in Graves' hyperthyroidism and ophthalmopathy. Broader study findings: Stable hyperthyroidism and ophthalmopathy were separated using 13 V-J signatures.

This clonotype showed up just a few times. No antigen is known for it. It was RNA transcripts that yielded the amplified TCR beta CDR3 regions. HTBI primers were used for first-round RT-PCR of the TCR CDR3. TCRdb re-called the multiplex PCR reads with MiXCR, one entry per CDR3 protein. The repertoire holds about 530,000 distinct CDR3 sequences, with over 15% as singletons. The TCR comes from a woman aged 18 to 35 with Graves' ophthalmopathy. What was sequenced was blood.

CDR3 in amino acids: CASSPPASGETGELFF. The CDR3 coding sequence is TGTGCCAGCAGCCCTCCCGCTAGCGGAGAAACCGGGGAGCTGTTTTTT. This chain uses TRBV7-9 with TRBJ2-2, with 7 bases lining up with TRBD2. J lost 5 bases, V lost 5 bases, and 11 bases had no gene match. CDR1 and CDR2 (germline): SEHNR, FQNEAQ (reference sequence). This CDR3 spans 16 amino acids.